One and the same sample provided the 32 T cell receptor beta chains below, sequenced in a study of blood T cell repertoires in COVID-19 (dated by TCRdb to 2020 to 2022). Library generation was performed with the immunoSEQ multiplex PCR assay. TCRdb retrieved this table from immuneACCESS and kept in-frame rearrangements only. Not all clones are present; in checked studies, unresolved V genes account for under half, and no reason is known for the remainder. The sample records about 170,000 clones, roughly nine tenths of which are singletons. Clones ranked in the top ten supply 6% to 7.5% of the sample. The specimen was peripheral blood. These receptors all stem from an elderly woman in a cohort sampled during active or convalescent COVID-19.

This sequence joins TRBV7-9 and TRBJ2-7; no definite D call. The CDR3 is made up of 13 amino acids. Germline CDR1 is SEHNR and CDR2 is FQNEAQ (reference sequence). Trimming removed 2 bases from V and 2 bases from J, with 7 bases in between. The CDR3 bases are TGTGCCAGCAGCTTATCGCAGACCTACGAGCAGTACTTC. It translates to CASSLSQTYEQYF.

The chain employs TRBV12-3 or TRBV12-4 and TRBJ2-3; D ambiguous. This CDR3 has 12 residues. V was cut by 2 bases and J by 7 bases, with 7 bases left in between. The CDR3 loop is CASSLIENTQYF. For the CDR3, the DNA is TGTGCCAGCAGTTTAATAGAGAATACGCAGTATTTT.

The chain couples TRBV6-5 to TRBJ2-1; 10 nucleotides align to TRBD2. Germline trimming cut 5 bases from V and 6 bases from J; bases unmatched to any gene: 7. This CDR3 has 15 amino acids. The germline gives CDR1 MNHEY, CDR2 SVGAGI. In DNA form, the CDR3 reads TGTGCCAGCAGTCGAAGCGGGAGGGCCATCAATGAGCAGTTCTTC. This encodes CASSRSGRAINEQFF.

This clone was recorded only once. This chain joins TRBV5-1 and TRBJ2-3; 7 bases line up with TRBD2. Looked up from germline, CDR1 is SGHRS and CDR2 is YFSETQ. The length of the CDR3 is 16 residues. Losses at the gene ends were 0 bases for V and 2 bases for J; bases not matched to a gene: 6. CDR3 DNA: TGCGCCAGCAGCTTGGGGCGGGGGACGATCACAGATACGCAGTATTTT. Amino acids: CASSLGRGTITDTQYF.

The chain is built from TRBV6-6 and TRBJ1-4, with D hard to call. The germline CDR1 and CDR2 sequences are MNHNY and SVGAGI (reference sequence). The V and J ends lost 6 bases and 0 bases respectively, with 14 bases between them. The CDR3 sequence is 16 residues long. In DNA, the CDR3 is TGTGCCAGCAGCCGACGGCAGGCTGCAACTAATGAAAAACTGTTTTTT. Translating gives CASSRRQAATNEKLFF.

The chain links TRBV12-3 or TRBV12-4 to TRBJ1-5, with D unresolved. V was pared by 5 bases and J by 11 bases, with 13 bases between. The CDR3 is 12 residues long. As DNA, the CDR3 is TGTGCCAGCAGTCTCCTCGGGAGGGCCCAGCATTTT. This translates into CASSLLGRAQHF.

This clone showed up just once. CDR3 nucleotides: TGTGCCAGCAGTAGCAGACAGGTAGATAATTCACCCCTCCACTTT. This codes for CASSSRQVDNSPLHF. The chain combines TRBV2 with TRBJ1-6; D might be TRBD1 (6 bases). The CDR3 sequence is 15 residues long. Germline CDR1 reads SNHLY; CDR2 reads FYNNEI. The ends were cut back, 5 bases at V and 5 bases at J, with 13 bases in the middle.

The genes are TRBV6-1 and TRBJ1-2, with a tentative D call TRBD1 (6 bases). The V gene lost 2 bases and the J gene lost 4 bases, with 11 bases spanning the gap. The CDR3 has 14 amino acids. From germline, CDR1 is MNHNS and CDR2 SASEGT. CDR3 nucleotide sequence: TGTGCCAGCAGTGAAATGGGGACATCCTATGGCTACACCTTC. It yields the protein CASSEMGTSYGYTF.

This clone was seen many times. The chain combines TRBV6-2 or TRBV6-3 with TRBJ2-4; the D gene is possibly TRBD2 (7 bases). This CDR3 is 13 amino acids long. Trimming removed 6 bases from V and 6 bases from J, with 12 bases in between. Germline V gene data show CDR1 as MNHEY and CDR2 as SVGEGT. CDR3 DNA sequence: TGTGCCAGCAGCACAGGGAGGGGAAACATTCAGTACTTC. Its protein product is CASSTGRGNIQYF.

The chain uses TRBV21-1 and TRBJ1-3; the table's D call TRBD1 went unverified against the DNA. TRBV21-1 is listed as a pseudogene. The CDR3 contains 13 residues. CDR3 amino acids: CASSSDNWNTIYF. CDR3 nucleotides: TGTGCCAGCAGCTCGGACAACTGGAACACCATATATTTT.

The V call is TRBV3-1 (or the pseudogene TRBV3-2), the J call TRBJ1-1; the D gene is possibly TRBD1 (5 bases). V lost 5 bases and J lost 3, with 13 bases in between. There are 14 residues in the CDR3. Germline V gives CDR1 LGHDT, CDR2 YNNKEL (reference sequence). CDR3 DNA: TGTGCCAGCAGCTATCTGGGGGGAGACACTGAAGCTTTCTTT. Amino acids: CASSYLGGDTEAFF.

The rearrangement joins TRBV28 to TRBJ1-5, with a tentative D call TRBD1 (5 bases). Per germline, CDR1 MDHEN and CDR2 SYDVKM. This CDR3 comprises 15 residues. V dropped 2 bases and J dropped 5 bases, with 13 bases sitting between them. Here the CDR3 DNA reads TGTGCCAGCAGTTTACCGCAGGGAGGGTATCAGCCCCAGCATTTT. Translating gives CASSLPQGGYQPQHF.

The V and J genes are TRBV5-4 and TRBJ1-5; 10 positions agree with TRBD1. This CDR3 spans 15 amino acids. V dropped 4 bases and J dropped 1; count of bases not matched to a gene: 2. Looked up from germline, CDR1 is SGHNT and CDR2 is YYREEE (reference sequence). CDR3 sequence (DNA): TGTGCCAGCAGCAGACAGGGGGCGAGCAATCAGCCCCAGCATTTT. Amino acids: CASSRQGASNQPQHF.

The chain uses TRBV7-9 and TRBJ2-7; D perhaps matches TRBD2 (6 bases). The V end was cut by 3 bases, the J end by 3 bases, with 12 bases between. This CDR3 contains 14 residues. Looked up from germline, CDR1 is SEHNR and CDR2 is FQNEAQ (reference sequence). The DNA of the CDR3 is TGTGCCAGCAGCTTCGCTGGCGGGAACTACGAGCAGTACGTC. This sequence encodes CASSFAGGNYEQYV.

This clone has a handful of counts. V usage is TRBV10-2 and J usage is TRBJ1-1, with D unresolved. Trimming cost V 3 bases and J 7 bases, with 9 bases left between them. The CDR3 is 12 amino acids. Per germline, CDR1 WSHSY and CDR2 SAAADI. CDR3 nucleotides: TGCGCCAGCAGTGATGGGGAGATTGAAGCTTTCTTT. This encodes CASSDGEIEAFF.

V usage is TRBV5-8 and J usage is TRBJ2-1; TRBD2 agrees at 10 bases. Germline V gene sequence: CDR1 SGHTS, CDR2 YDEGEE. The V segment lost 2 bases and the J segment 7 bases; nucleotides outside the gene matches: 6. The CDR3 totals 15 residues. The CDR3 DNA reads as TGTGCCAGCAGCTTACTAGCGGGATTGGGTAATGAGCAGTTCTTC. Protein sequence: CASSLLAGLGNEQFF.

The V gene is TRBV5-4, the J gene TRBJ1-2; the D is unclear. CDR1 is SGHNT and CDR2 is YYREEE in the germline V gene (reference sequence). V shed 2 bases and J shed 5 bases, with 13 bases lying between them. CDR3 length: 14 residues. CDR3 protein: CASSFSGREYGYTF. Here the CDR3 DNA reads TGTGCCAGCAGCTTCAGTGGACGGGAGTATGGCTACACCTTC.

The chain employs TRBV5-8 and TRBJ2-3; 8 positions agree with TRBD2. The CDR3 sequence is 13 residues long. In germline, CDR1 is SGHTS, CDR2 YDEGEE. V dropped 6 bases and J dropped 4; count of bases not matched to a gene: 4. CDR3 in amino acids: CASTLAGADTQYF. The CDR3 DNA reads TGTGCCAGCACGCTAGCGGGCGCAGATACGCAGTATTTT.

The V gene is TRBV25-1, the J gene TRBJ2-7; D gene unclear. The germline CDR1 and CDR2 sequences are MGHDK and SYGVNS. This CDR3 has 15 residues. The V end was cut by 4 bases, the J end by 1 base, with 14 bases between. This chain's CDR3 is CASSGYSGNSYEQYF. The CDR3 DNA is TGTGCCAGCAGTGGGTATTCGGGTAATTCCTACGAGCAGTACTTC.

The rearrangement uses TRBV11-3 and TRBJ1-6; D is uncertain. Looked up from germline, CDR1 is SGHNT and CDR2 is YENEEA. With 0 bases removed from V and 6 bases from J, the gap between germline ends came to 3 bases. This CDR3 has 13 residues. The CDR3 nucleotides are TGTGCCAGCAGCTTAGACCTTAATTCACCCCTCCACTTT. It encodes CASSLDLNSPLHF.

This chain joins TRBV10-3 and TRBJ1-5; D perhaps matches TRBD1 (5 bases). The germline V gene has CDR1 ENHRY and CDR2 SYGVKD. The ends were cut back, 4 bases at V and 2 bases at J, with 15 bases in the middle. This CDR3 is 16 amino acids long. CDR3 coding DNA: TGTGCCATCAGTGCCTCGACAGTAGCTGGCAATCAGCCCCAGCATTTT. As protein: CAISASTVAGNQPQHF.

This clone was seen a handful of times. The CDR3 nucleotides are TGTGCCAGCAGCTTGTACCGGGACAGAGGATCCTACGAGCAGTACGTC. This codes for CASSLYRDRGSYEQYV. The chain has TRBV5-6 and TRBJ2-7; 7 bases fit TRBD1. CDR3 size: 16 residues. Trimming took 1 base from V and 1 from J; bases not matched to a gene: 8. Germline-derived CDR1 and CDR2 are SGHDT and YYEEEE.

V is TRBV9 and J is TRBJ2-3; D might be TRBD2 (6 bases). Per the germline V gene, CDR1 is SGDLS and CDR2 is YYNGEE. V lost 2 bases and J lost 0, with 10 bases in between. The CDR3 is 15 residues long. CDR3 region: CASSVGDLSTDTQYF. The CDR3 DNA is TGTGCCAGCAGCGTGGGGGACTTAAGCACAGATACGCAGTATTTT.

The V call is TRBV2, the J call TRBJ2-2, with 11 nucleotides matching TRBD2. Looked up from germline, CDR1 is SNHLY and CDR2 is FYNNEI. The CDR3 sequence is 15 residues long. With V trimmed by 7 bases and J by 7 bases, 8 bases remained unmatched. The CDR3 spells CASMGLAAAGGELFF. The CDR3 DNA reads as TGTGCCAGCATGGGACTAGCGGCCGCCGGCGGGGAGCTGTTTTTT. The full variable domain, its missing parts supplied by reference TRBV2 and TRBJ2-2, is EPEVTQTPSHQVTQMGQEVILRCVPISNHLYFYWYRQILGQKVEFLVSFYNNEISEKSEIFDDQFSVERPDGSNFTLKIRSTKLEDSAMYFCASMGLAAAGGELFFGEGSRLTVL.

The rearrangement links TRBV19 to TRBJ1-2, with a tentative D call TRBD1 (6 bases). CDR1 is LNHDA and CDR2 is SQIVND in the germline V gene (reference sequence). The CDR3 spans 14 residues. Trimming cost V 7 bases and J 1 base, with 13 bases left between them. Written as DNA, the CDR3 is TGTGCCAGTAACCCTGCAGGGGTTAACTATGGCTACACCTTC. This translates into CASNPAGVNYGYTF.

The rearrangement uses TRBV10-2 and TRBJ2-3; 10 bases are a match to TRBD2. CDR1 is WSHSY, CDR2 SAAADI, per germline. The CDR3 is 16 amino acids. V trimming: 8 bases; J trimming: 8 bases; junction bases outside the gene matches: 16. The CDR3, as DNA: TGCGCCAGCGCCCGGAGCGGGGGGGCCCCGGGCGGTACGCAGTATTTT. This translates into CASARSGGAPGGTQYF.

The genes are TRBV19 and TRBJ2-2; the match to TRBD1 covers 10 bases. The junction had 10 bases not matched to a gene; V was cut back by 4 bases and J by 5 bases. This CDR3 comprises 17 residues. Germline CDR1 reads LNHDA; CDR2 reads SQIVND (reference sequence). CDR3 DNA sequence: TGTGCCAGTAGTACACTCCCCGGACAGGGGGGAACCGGGGAGCTGTTTTTT. It codes for CASSTLPGQGGTGELFF.

The chain has TRBV19 and TRBJ1-5; 8 nucleotides align to TRBD1. With V trimmed by 5 bases and J by 6 bases, 12 bases remained unmatched. CDR1 LNHDA and CDR2 SQIVND come from the germline V gene (reference sequence). This CDR3 spans 16 amino acids. The CDR3 DNA follows: TGTGCCAGTAGTCGAGCTGGGAGACAGGGGAGTCAGCCCCAGCATTTT. This encodes CASSRAGRQGSQPQHF.

In its sample, this clone was seen once. The rearrangement joins TRBV3-1 (or the pseudogene TRBV3-2) to TRBJ1-1, with D perhaps matching TRBD1 (5 bases). Between the trimmed V and J ends, which lost 4 bases and 5 bases, there was a span of 11 bases. The CDR3 covers 13 residues. Germline CDR1 and CDR2: LGHDT and YNNKEL (reference sequence). This CDR3 reads CASSLRGGTEAFF. Here the CDR3 DNA reads TGTGCCAGCAGCCTACGGGGGGGAACTGAAGCTTTCTTT.

The V gene is TRBV9, the J gene TRBJ1-5; tentative D call: TRBD1 (6 bases). The CDR3 contains 15 residues. Trimming took 0 bases from V and 6 from J, leaving 13 bases between them. The V gene's germline CDR1 is SGDLS and CDR2 YYNGEE. CDR3 residues: CASSVDGGAGQPQHF. The DNA for the CDR3 is TGTGCCAGCAGCGTAGATGGGGGGGCCGGTCAGCCCCAGCATTTT.

The gene calls are TRBV5-1 and TRBJ1-5; D is unresolved. V was clipped by 0 bases and J by 5 bases, with 9 bases between them. The CDR3 covers 14 residues. CDR1 SGHRS and CDR2 YFSETQ come from the germline V gene. The CDR3 DNA reads as TGCGCCAGCAGCTTGGGTGGTCGGGATCAGCCCCAGCATTTT. Its protein is CASSLGGRDQPQHF.

The chain recombines TRBV18 with TRBJ2-1; possible D gene TRBD2, 5 bases. Germline CDR1 and CDR2: KGHSH and LQKENI. Between the trimmed V and J ends, which lost 1 base and 10 bases, there was a span of 14 bases. The CDR3 spans 14 residues. CDR3 nucleotides: TGTGCCAGCTCACCACTGGACTCACTCGGAGAGCAGTTCTTC. Protein sequence: CASSPLDSLGEQFF.